Listed here are 19 T cell receptor beta chains from one sample, sequenced in a study of T cells in tuberculosis. Time point: new active TB diagnosis, blood taken before or within 7 days of starting treatment. Generated by immunoSEQ multiplex PCR, the TCRdb table keeps only in-frame clones and is missing some. The data hold about 49,000 clones, with more than 90% observed a single time. Specimen: PBMCs, collected at tuberculosis diagnosis. These receptors originate from an adult with tuberculosis.

The rearrangement uses TRBV5-1 and TRBJ2-5, with D possibly matching TRBD2 (6 bases). Germline loops: CDR1 SGHRS, CDR2 YFSETQ. Trimming took 4 bases from V and 5 from J, leaving 12 bases between them. This CDR3 spans 13 amino acids. CDR3 protein: CASSGGRGETQYF. CDR3 sequence (DNA): TGCGCCAGCAGCGGGGGACGGGGGGAGACCCAGTACTTC. Supplemented by reference TRBV5-1 and TRBJ2-5, the full variable domain reads KAGVTQTPRYLIKTRGQQVTLSCSPISGHRSVSWYQQTPGQGLQFLFEYFSETQRNKGNFPGRFSGRQFSNSRSEMNVSTLELGDSALYLCASSGGRGETQYFGPGTRLLVL.

The chain employs TRBV28 and TRBJ1-2, with a weak D call TRBD1 (6 bases). Germline-derived CDR1 and CDR2 are MDHEN and SYDVKM. Trimming removed 2 bases at V and 3 bases at J, with 16 bases between. This CDR3 is built from 16 residues. The DNA for the CDR3 is TGTGCCAGCAGTTTAAATCGATGGGGGCGCGACTATGGCTACACCTTC. Protein product: CASSLNRWGRDYGYTF.

As DNA, the CDR3 is TGCGCCAGCAGCTTGGACCCTACGAGGAACTATGGCTACACCTTC. Translating it yields CASSLDPTRNYGYTF. The rearrangement links TRBV5-1 to TRBJ1-2, with no clear D. Per germline, CDR1 SGHRS and CDR2 YFSETQ. This CDR3 contains 15 residues. Trimming stripped 0 bases from V and 2 bases from J, with 11 bases between.

This chain uses TRBV5-6 with TRBJ2-7; TRBD1 is a possible D gene (6 bases). V gave up 0 bases and J gave up 3 bases, with 10 bases separating them. The CDR3 is made up of 14 amino acids. Germline values: CDR1 SGHDT, CDR2 YYEEEE. DNA of the CDR3: TGTGCCAGCAGCTTGGGACAGGCACTCTACGAGCAGTACTTC. Protein product: CASSLGQALYEQYF.

This clone has a single count. The chain joins TRBV7-2 to TRBJ2-5; D is possibly TRBD1 (5 bases). V lost 3 bases and J 2 bases, leaving 13 bases between the germline ends. CDR3 length: 15 residues. The germline V gene encodes CDR1 SGHTA and CDR2 FQGNSA. The CDR3 sequence: CASSFYRRQQETQYF. The DNA of the CDR3 is TGTGCCAGCAGCTTTTACAGGCGTCAACAAGAGACCCAGTACTTC. Based on the CDR3 plus reference TRBV7-2 and TRBJ2-5, the full variable domain is GAGVSQSPSNKVTEKGKDVELRCDPISGHTALYWYRQSLGQGLEFLIYFQGNSAPDKSGLPSDRFSAERTGGSVSTLTIQRTQQEDSAVYLCASSFYRRQQETQYFGPGTRLLVL.

This chain connects TRBV28 to TRBJ1-3; D gene uncertain. CDR3 size: 12 residues. In germline, CDR1 is MDHEN, CDR2 SYDVKM. The V gene lost 7 bases and the J gene lost 1 base, with 5 bases spanning the gap. CDR3: CASTISGNTIYF. In DNA, the CDR3 is TGTGCCAGCACTATATCTGGAAACACCATATATTTT.

This sequence joins TRBV29-1 and TRBJ2-7; the match to TRBD2 covers 10 bases. CDR1 and CDR2 (germline): SQVTM, ANQGSEA. This CDR3 contains 13 residues. The V segment lost 7 bases and the J segment 4 bases; nucleotides outside the gene matches: 7. The CDR3 coding sequence is TGCAGCGCTAGGGGACTAGCGAGTTACGAGCAGTACTTC. Encoded protein: CSARGLASYEQYF.

V usage is TRBV19 and J usage is TRBJ2-1, with TRBD2 identical over 9 bases. Germline V gene data show CDR1 as LNHDA and CDR2 as SQIVND (reference sequence). J lost 7 bases, V lost 7 bases, and 14 bases had no gene match. CDR3 length: 16 residues. This chain's CDR3 is CASKTSGGRTGNEQFF. Written as DNA, the CDR3 is TGTGCCAGTAAGACTAGCGGAGGGAGGACGGGTAATGAGCAGTTCTTC.

The V call is TRBV9, the J call TRBJ2-1; 9 nucleotides line up with TRBD2. The V segment lost 0 bases and the J segment 7 bases; nucleotides outside the gene matches: 8. There are 16 residues in the CDR3. Germline V gene lookup returns CDR1 SGDLS and CDR2 YYNGEE. For the CDR3, the DNA is TGTGCCAGCAGCGTAGCGGGGGGCGGGAGGGCGAATGAGCAGTTCTTC. Its protein product is CASSVAGGGRANEQFF.

The chain uses TRBV18 and TRBJ2-7, with D tentatively TRBD1 (6 bases). This CDR3 comprises 15 residues. The germline V and J ends were trimmed by 3 bases and 3 bases, with 15 bases remaining between them. The germline V gene has CDR1 KGHSH and CDR2 LQKENI. In nucleotides, the CDR3 is TGTGCCAGCTCACCCGAAGGGACAACTTACTACGAGCAGTACTTC. This gives the protein CASSPEGTTYYEQYF. The entire variable domain, with the rest obtained from reference TRBV18 and TRBJ2-7, is as follows: NAGVMQNPRHLVRRRGQEARLRCSPMKGHSHVYWYRQLPEEGLKFMVYLQKENIIDESGMPKERFSAEFPKEGPSILRIQQVVRGDSAAYFCASSPEGTTYYEQYFGPGTRLTVT.

The chain has TRBV7-9 and TRBJ1-1; D gene uncertain. This CDR3 spans 13 amino acids. The V and J ends lost 7 bases and 0 bases respectively, with 9 bases between them. CDR1 is SEHNR and CDR2 is FQNEAQ in the germline V gene (reference sequence). The CDR3 protein is CASTLSVNTEAFF. The CDR3 nucleotides are TGTGCCAGCACCCTCTCCGTGAACACTGAAGCTTTCTTT.

V gene TRBV6-1 combines with J gene TRBJ1-1; TRBD1 agrees at 10 bases. The germline V gene encodes CDR1 MNHNS and CDR2 SASEGT. The V and J ends lost 6 bases and 10 bases, in that order; junction bases with no gene match: 8. The CDR3 contains 13 residues. CDR3 coding DNA: TGTGCCAGCAGCCTGGACAGGGGGAGTAGAGCTTTCTTT. Translating gives CASSLDRGSRAFF.

The chain has TRBV5-1 and TRBJ2-3; D is perhaps TRBD2 (5 bases). The CDR3 loop spans 15 amino acids. The germline gives CDR1 SGHRS, CDR2 YFSETQ. V was clipped by 2 bases and J by 3 bases, with 13 bases between them. CDR3 DNA: TGCGCCAGCAGCTTCGATGGGAGTCGGACAGATACGCAGTATTTT. Encoded protein: CASSFDGSRTDTQYF.

On this clone itself: At one end, the junction sequence differs from germline, possibly due to a read error. The V call is TRBV7-7, the J call TRBJ2-1; 9 bases are a match to TRBD1. This CDR3 region has 15 residues. Germline V gene sequence: CDR1 SSHAT, CDR2 FNYEAQ (reference sequence). This chain's CDR3 is CASSQRTGAYNEQFF. DNA of the CDR3: TGTGCTAGCAGCCAGAGGACAGGGGCCTACAATGAGCAGTTCTTC.

The chain employs TRBV5-4 and TRBJ2-5, with 8 bases lining up with TRBD2. J gave up 2 bases and V 5 bases, and 11 bases lay outside the gene matches. The germline V gene encodes CDR1 SGHNT and CDR2 YYREEE (reference sequence). This CDR3 region has 16 residues. The CDR3 coding sequence is TGTGCCAGCAGTCCTGGGGTCGGGAGGGAGCAAGAGACCCAGTACTTC. This translates into CASSPGVGREQETQYF.

The CDR3 DNA reads TGTGCCAGCAGGGGGGCAGGGGGCTTCACCGGGGAGCTGTTTTTT. It specifies CASRGAGGFTGELFF. The chain employs TRBV2 and TRBJ2-2; 8 nucleotides align to TRBD1. The CDR3 has 15 amino acids. J was trimmed by 4 bases and V by 6 bases; bases with no gene match: 7. Germline values: CDR1 SNHLY, CDR2 FYNNEI.

The chain employs TRBV7-2 and TRBJ2-7; 7 bases agree with TRBD1. The CDR3 sequence is 15 residues long. The germline V gene encodes CDR1 SGHTA and CDR2 FQGNSA. V lost 2 bases to trimming and J lost 5 bases; unmatched junction nucleotides: 9. The CDR3 loop reads CASSLYFPGGNEQYF. The CDR3 coding sequence is TGTGCCAGCAGCTTATATTTCCCAGGGGGTAACGAGCAGTACTTC.

V is TRBV6-6 and J is TRBJ1-4; 7 bases fit TRBD1. Trimming at V came to 5 bases and at J to 7 bases, leaving 4 bases not matched to a gene. The CDR3 is made up of 13 amino acids. Germline V lookup: CDR1 MNHNY, CDR2 SVGAGI (reference sequence). The CDR3 here is CASSETGSEKLFF. In DNA, the CDR3 is TGTGCCAGCAGTGAGACAGGGAGTGAAAAACTGTTTTTT.

The rearrangement joins TRBV9 to TRBJ2-1; 11 positions agree with TRBD2. CDR1 is SGDLS and CDR2 is YYNGEE in the germline V gene. The CDR3 loop spans 15 amino acids. Trimming took 0 bases from V and 5 from J; bases not matched to a gene: 1. The CDR3 coding sequence is TGTGCCAGCAGCGTAGGACTAGCGGGGAACAATGAGCAGTTCTTC. This sequence encodes CASSVGLAGNNEQFF.